Below are 20 T cell receptor beta chains sequenced from a single sample in a study of blood T cells in healthy people across ages. Together with a sample-barcoded 5' primer, a J-beta primer mix was included in a second PCR lasting about 7 to 11 cycles. A single record per CDR3 protein comes from TCRdb applying MiXCR to the 5' RACE reads. The sample records hundreds of thousands of distinct CDR3 sequences, around 28% being singletons. Material for sequencing was blood. The receptors derive from a woman of 80 years or more in good health.

This clonotype was seen at least ten times. The chain links TRBV9 to TRBJ2-5, with 8 bases aligning to TRBD2. The V gene's germline CDR1 is SGDLS and CDR2 YYNGEE. The CDR3 covers 14 residues. V lost 2 bases and J lost 5; bases outside the gene matches: 5. Here the CDR3 reads CASSVGLAAETQYF. CDR3 in DNA: TGTGCCAGCAGCGTCGGACTAGCAGCTGAGACCCAGTACTTC.

With regard to this clonotype: A junction end diverges from the germline sequence, so it may reflect a read error. This chain connects TRBV12-3 or TRBV12-4 to TRBJ2-1; 7 nucleotides align to TRBD2. The CDR3 contains 14 residues. In DNA form, the CDR3 reads TGTGTCAGCAGTTTAAGAGCTAGCGGAAATGAGCAGTTCTTC. Translation gives CVSSLRASGNEQFF.

There are a few counts of this clonotype. The CDR3 region is CASSSLRGDRGAGYGYTF. CDR3 sequence (DNA): TGTGCCAGCAGCTCCCTCCGGGGAGACAGGGGGGCTGGTTATGGCTACACCTTC. The J gene is TRBJ1-2, the V gene TRBV7-9; 9 bases fit TRBD1. V lost 4 bases to trimming and J lost 5 bases; unmatched junction nucleotides: 17. The germline V gene has CDR1 SEHNR and CDR2 FQNEAQ (reference sequence). The CDR3 totals 18 residues.

This clonotype showed up just a few times. CDR3 loop: CASSPGTGVGDTQYF. As DNA, the CDR3 is TGTGCCAGCTCACCAGGGACCGGGGTAGGGGATACGCAGTATTTT. The J gene is TRBJ2-3, the V gene TRBV18, with D perhaps given as TRBD1 or TRBD2 (5 bases each). This CDR3 is 15 amino acids long. V lost 2 bases and J 6 bases, leaving 15 bases between the germline ends. Germline V gene sequence: CDR1 KGHSH, CDR2 LQKENI.

Ten or more counts support this clonotype. The chain recombines TRBV7-2 with TRBJ2-3; 10 nucleotides line up with TRBD2. J lost 6 bases, V lost 1 base, and 10 bases had no gene match. The CDR3 length is 17 residues. From germline, CDR1 is SGHTA and CDR2 FQGNSA. The CDR3 coding sequence is TGTGCCAGCAGCTTAGTTTCGGGAGGACTAGCGGCCGATACGCAGTATTTT. Translation: CASSLVSGGLAADTQYF.

At least ten counts were recorded for this clonotype. V usage is TRBV4-2 and J usage is TRBJ2-3; D tentatively reads TRBD1 or TRBD2 (6 bases each). Trimming removed 1 base at V and 3 bases at J, with 20 bases between. The germline V gene has CDR1 LGHNA and CDR2 YNFKEQ. This CDR3 region has 18 residues. CDR3 region: CASSQAFEGGGRTDTQYF. In DNA form, the CDR3 reads TGTGCCAGCAGCCAAGCCTTTGAGGGGGGTGGGCGGACAGATACGCAGTATTTT.

This clonotype was seen repeatedly, ten times or more. The chain employs TRBV4-3 and TRBJ2-1, with 13 nucleotides matching TRBD2. Germline V gene sequence: CDR1 LGHNA, CDR2 YSLEER. This CDR3 has 16 residues. J gave up 11 bases and V 1 base, and 8 bases lay outside the gene matches. This chain's CDR3 is CASSQASGTSGVKQFF. In nucleotides, the CDR3 is TGCGCCAGCAGCCAAGCCTCCGGGACTAGCGGGGTTAAGCAGTTCTTC.

DNA for the CDR3: TGTGCCAGCAGTTTGAGGGGGCGGGTGGACACTGAAGCTTTCTTT. Translation gives CASSLRGRVDTEAFF. The V call is TRBV12-3 or TRBV12-4, the J call TRBJ1-1; 7 nucleotides line up with TRBD1. V lost 3 bases to trimming and J lost 3 bases; unmatched junction nucleotides: 7. The length of the CDR3 is 15 residues.

This clonotype was picked up a small number of times. This may stem from a read error, because a much larger clone lies one nucleotide away. The chain links TRBV11-2 to TRBJ2-3, with TRBD2 matching 16 bases. Looked up from germline, CDR1 is SGHAT and CDR2 is FQNNGV. The J segment lost 3 bases and the V segment lost 5 bases, leaving 5 bases of the junction unmatched. CDR3 size: 17 residues. In DNA, the CDR3 is TGTGCCAGCAGCCCGGGACTAGCGGGGGGGAGGACAGATACGCAGTATTTT. It specifies CASSPGLAGGRTDTQYF.

The table lists this clonotype with many counts. This chain joins TRBV6-1 and TRBJ1-5, with a tentative D call TRBD1 (5 bases). CDR1 is MNHNS and CDR2 is SASEGT in the germline V gene. With 8 bases removed from V and 7 bases from J, the gap between germline ends came to 18 bases. The CDR3 length is 14 residues. CDR3 sequence: CASHWGSSGQPQHF. DNA for the CDR3: TGTGCCAGCCATTGGGGGAGTTCAGGGCAGCCCCAGCATTTT.

The chain has TRBV5-4 and TRBJ2-3; TRBD1 matches 7 bases. CDR3 length equals 18 residues. J gave up 5 bases and V 3 bases, and 18 bases lay outside the gene matches. Germline V gene lookup returns CDR1 SGHNT and CDR2 YYREEE (reference sequence). The CDR3 protein is CASSSDREWWGARDTQYF. The CDR3 DNA sequence: TGTGCCAGCAGCTCCGACAGGGAATGGTGGGGAGCCCGAGATACGCAGTATTTT.

This chain joins TRBV12-3 or TRBV12-4 and TRBJ2-3; D gene ambiguous. V was shortened by 5 bases and J by 6 bases, with 9 bases between the two germline ends. The CDR3 spans 12 residues. Written as DNA, the CDR3 is TGTGCCAGCAGTCTAAAGGTGGATACGCAGTATTTT. This codes for CASSLKVDTQYF.

This clonotype was found many times. This rearrangement joins TRBV7-9 to TRBJ2-7; D is unresolved. CDR3 length equals 12 residues. The germline V gene has CDR1 SEHNR and CDR2 FQNEAQ (reference sequence). Trimming left V 5 bases short and J 9 bases short, with 14 bases between. The CDR3: CASSRSSDVQYF. CDR3 in DNA: TGTGCCAGCAGCCGATCCTCCGATGTGCAGTACTTC.

A word on this clonotype: The junction departs from germline at one end; a sequencing error may be responsible. This rearrangement joins TRBV27 to TRBJ2-1; the D is unclear. CDR1 and CDR2 (germline): MNHEY, SMNVEV (reference sequence). The CDR3 totals 13 residues. CDR3 DNA sequence: TGTGCCAGCAGGAGGAACTCCTACAATGAGCGGTTCTTC. Residues: CASRRNSYNERFF.

This clonotype was counted between two and nine times. CDR3 coding DNA: TGTGCCAGCAGCCAGGGGGACAGAGGAATTTACAATGAGCAGTTCTTC. Translating gives CASSQGDRGIYNEQFF. This chain uses TRBV3-1 with TRBJ2-1; 7 positions agree with TRBD1. With V trimmed by 3 bases and J by 4 bases, 9 bases remained unmatched. The CDR3 sequence is 16 residues long. Looked up from germline, CDR1 is LGHDT and CDR2 is YNNKEL (reference sequence).

The genes are TRBV7-9 and TRBJ2-1, with D perhaps matching TRBD1 (6 bases). Judging by the DNA end, TRBJ2-7 fits better; the J call may be wrong. This CDR3 comprises 17 residues. Per germline, CDR1 SEHNR and CDR2 FQNEAQ (reference sequence). CDR3 DNA sequence: TGTGCCAGCAGCTTAACAGGGAAGGTTAGCTCCTACAATGAGCAGTACTTC. It specifies CASSLTGKVSSYNEQYF.

This clonotype was seen repeatedly, ten times or more. This rearrangement joins TRBV29-1 to TRBJ2-3; D remains ambiguous. This CDR3 is 15 amino acids long. Trimming took 3 bases from V and 2 from J, leaving 15 bases between them. Germline V gene data show CDR1 as SQVTM and CDR2 as ANQGSEA. CDR3 bases: TGCAGCGTTGACCCACAGAACAGACTCACAGATACGCAGTATTTT. It specifies CSVDPQNRLTDTQYF.

V usage is TRBV2 and J usage is TRBJ2-5; D is perhaps TRBD1 (6 bases). V was pared by 10 bases and J by 11 bases, with 14 bases between. This CDR3 has 10 amino acids. Germline V gives CDR1 SNHLY, CDR2 FYNNEI. CDR3 residues: CAMTGNEQYF. CDR3 bases: TGTGCCATGACAGGCAATGAGCAGTACTTC.

The table lists this clonotype with a count of one. DNA of the CDR3: TGTGCCAGCAGCCGTCGACAGCCTAGAGCAGATACGCAGTATTTT. Protein: CASSRRQPRADTQYF. V is TRBV12-3 or TRBV12-4 and J is TRBJ2-3; tentative D call: TRBD1 (5 bases). V was clipped by 6 bases and J by 4 bases, with 17 bases between them. This CDR3 is 15 amino acids long.

This clonotype was observed a handful of times. This may be a read error: a much more frequent sequence differs by one nucleotide. The chain is built from TRBV5-1 and TRBJ1-2, with a weak D call TRBD1 (6 bases). Germline V gene sequence: CDR1 SGHRS, CDR2 YFSETQ. There are 13 residues in the CDR3. The CDR3 sequence is CTSSLGGGYGYTF. CDR3 coding DNA: TGCACCAGCTCGTTGGGGGGCGGCTATGGCTACACCTTC. Complete variable domain (other parts from reference TRBV5-1 and TRBJ1-2): KAGVTQTPRYLIKTRGQQVTLSCSPISGHRSVSWYQQTPGQGLQFLFEYFSETQRNKGNFPGRFSGRQFSNSRSEMNVSTLELGDSALYLCTSSLGGGYGYTFGSGTRLTVV.